These 15 T cell receptor beta chains share one sample of origin, sequenced in a study of PD-1 blockade in classical Hodgkin lymphoma. As to time point: newly diagnosed, previously untreated cHL patient sample. Assay: immunoSEQ multiplex PCR; the TCRdb copy retains only in-frame clones and omits some. The repertoire consists of around 26,000 clones, with around 94% occurring once and the leading ten covering about 3.9%. What was sequenced was peripheral blood mononuclear cells (PBMCs). Receptor source: a human donor with classical Hodgkin lymphoma.

The chain links TRBV5-4 to TRBJ2-1, with unresolved D. The germline V and J ends were trimmed by 3 bases and 6 bases, with 10 bases remaining between them. The CDR3 is 13 residues long. Germline V gives CDR1 SGHNT, CDR2 YYREEE (reference sequence). The CDR3 region is CASSSRSGNEQFF. The CDR3 nucleotides are TGTGCCAGCAGCTCCCGGAGTGGCAATGAGCAGTTCTTC. The complete variable domain, with remaining parts taken from reference TRBV5-4 and TRBJ2-1, reads ETGVTQSPTHLIKTRGQQVTLRCSSQSGHNTVSWYQQALGQGPQFIFQYYREEENGRGNFPPRFSGLQFPNYSSELNVNALELDDSALYLCASSSRSGNEQFFGPGTRLTVL.

The sample holds one count of this clone. The chain joins TRBV11-3 to TRBJ2-2; 7 bases map to TRBD1. J lost 2 bases, V lost 6 bases, and 9 bases had no gene match. Germline V gives CDR1 SGHNT, CDR2 YENEEA. CDR3 length: 16 residues. In nucleotides, the CDR3 is TGTGCCAGCAGTCAGGACAGGTCGACTAACACCGGGGAGCTGTTTTTT. It yields the protein CASSQDRSTNTGELFF.

This clone was recorded only once. CDR3 in DNA: TGTGCCAGCAGCTTAGGACCCGGGGCAGATACGCAGTATTTT. This codes for CASSLGPGADTQYF. The chain links TRBV7-9 to TRBJ2-3, with TRBD2 as a possible D gene (5 bases). The CDR3 sequence is 14 residues long. V lost 1 base and J lost 4, with 9 bases in between. Germline assignment: CDR1 SEHNR and CDR2 FQNEAQ (reference sequence).

The J gene is TRBJ1-4, the V gene TRBV6-5; D possibly corresponds to TRBD1 (5 bases). The CDR3 loop spans 16 amino acids. Trimming stripped 4 bases from V and 4 bases from J, with 16 bases between. Germline CDR1 reads MNHEY; CDR2 reads SVGAGI. CDR3 coding DNA: TGTGCCAGCAGTTTTGGAAGGGGAGACTTTAATGAAAAACTGTTTTTT. It is translated as CASSFGRGDFNEKLFF.

This clone has a single count. This rearrangement joins TRBV5-1 to TRBJ2-3, with D hard to call. The V gene's germline CDR1 is SGHRS and CDR2 YFSETQ. V lost 4 bases to trimming and J lost 0 bases, with 15 bases between them. The CDR3 sequence is 16 residues long. The CDR3 region is CASSTNAHSSTDTQYF. Written as DNA, the CDR3 is TGCGCCAGCAGCACCAACGCTCACTCTAGCACAGATACGCAGTATTTT.

The chain has TRBV11-3 and TRBJ2-5; 7 bases line up with TRBD2. This CDR3 has 15 residues. Trimming cost V 2 bases and J 2 bases; bases outside gene matches: 5. Germline assignment: CDR1 SGHNT and CDR2 YENEEA. In DNA, the CDR3 is TGTGCCAGCAGCTTAATGAGCGGGATACAAGAGACCCAGTACTTC. Translation: CASSLMSGIQETQYF.

This clone showed up just once. The chain uses TRBV14 and TRBJ2-1; D is possibly TRBD1 (6 bases). The V end was cut by 7 bases, the J end by 9 bases, with 10 bases between. CDR1 is SGHDN and CDR2 is FVKESK in the germline V gene. This CDR3 region has 11 residues. The CDR3 nucleotides read TGTGCCAGCACCCAGGGGCGTGAGCAGTTCTTC. Its translation: CASTQGREQFF.

The chain links TRBV4-3 to TRBJ1-2; D might be TRBD1 (6 bases). The CDR3 totals 15 residues. Germline loops: CDR1 LGHNA, CDR2 YSLEER. V lost 0 bases and J 3 bases, leaving 11 bases between the germline ends. CDR3 amino acids: CASSQDWGQDYGYTF. The DNA for the CDR3 is TGCGCCAGCAGCCAAGATTGGGGGCAGGACTATGGCTACACCTTC.

The table lists this clone with a count of one. The chain couples TRBV10-3 to TRBJ1-1; 9 bases map to TRBD1. This CDR3 region has 14 residues. Germline assignment: CDR1 ENHRY and CDR2 SYGVKD. The ends lost 7 bases at V and 4 bases at J; junction bases unmatched: 7. This chain's CDR3 is CAIKPGQGSTEAFF. CDR3 coding DNA: TGTGCCATCAAGCCGGGACAGGGATCCACTGAAGCTTTCTTT.

The chain couples TRBV15 to TRBJ2-1; TRBD2 matches 12 bases. With 3 bases clipped from V and 8 bases from J, the junction kept 5 bases outside the gene matches. Germline CDR1 reads LNHNV; CDR2 reads YYDKDF (reference sequence). The CDR3 is 15 amino acids. The CDR3 DNA reads TGTGCCACCAGCAGCCTAGCGGGGGGGTCGGATGAGCAGTTCTTC. Its protein product is CATSSLAGGSDEQFF.

The chain recombines TRBV6-7 with TRBJ1-2; D gene ambiguous. TRBV6-7 is placed among ORFs of uncertain function. This CDR3 region has 14 residues. Trimming cost V 9 bases and J 5 bases, with 19 bases left between them. DNA of the CDR3: TGTGCCAGGATTACGGGCAACGGAGAATATGGCTACACCTTC. It is translated as CARITGNGEYGYTF.

The J gene is TRBJ2-7, the V gene TRBV4-3; 8 bases are a match to TRBD1. Trimming at V came to 4 bases and at J to 3 bases, leaving 5 bases not matched to a gene. CDR3 length: 14 residues. Germline V gene sequence: CDR1 LGHNA, CDR2 YSLEER. For the CDR3, the DNA is TGCGCCAGCAGCCCAAGCACAGGGGGCTACGAGCAGTACTTC. Its translation is CASSPSTGGYEQYF.

The rearrangement links TRBV5-6 to TRBJ2-1, with D perhaps TRBD2 (6 bases). Trimming left V 0 bases short and J 0 bases short, with 10 bases between. Germline CDR1 SGHDT, CDR2 YYEEEE. The length of the CDR3 is 16 residues. The DNA of the CDR3 is TGTGCCAGCAGCTTGGGTAGCGGAAGCTCCTACAATGAGCAGTTCTTC. It yields the protein CASSLGSGSSYNEQFF.

The chain joins TRBV5-1 to TRBJ2-3; the D gene is possibly TRBD1 (5 bases). CDR3 size: 16 residues. V was cut by 4 bases and J by 5 bases, with 20 bases left in between. Germline loops: CDR1 SGHRS, CDR2 YFSETQ. The CDR3 nucleotides read TGCGCCAGCAGCCTGATGCAGGGTGGTATAGGAGATACGCAGTATTTT. Residues: CASSLMQGGIGDTQYF.

The chain carries TRBV6-5 and TRBJ2-1; D possibly corresponds to TRBD1 (6 bases). This CDR3 comprises 13 residues. V shed 7 bases and J shed 10 bases, with 17 bases lying between them. Germline loops: CDR1 MNHEY, CDR2 SVGAGI. CDR3 coding DNA: TGTGCCAGCAAATACCAGGGGTTTAGCGAGCAGTTCTTC. Translated: CASKYQGFSEQFF.